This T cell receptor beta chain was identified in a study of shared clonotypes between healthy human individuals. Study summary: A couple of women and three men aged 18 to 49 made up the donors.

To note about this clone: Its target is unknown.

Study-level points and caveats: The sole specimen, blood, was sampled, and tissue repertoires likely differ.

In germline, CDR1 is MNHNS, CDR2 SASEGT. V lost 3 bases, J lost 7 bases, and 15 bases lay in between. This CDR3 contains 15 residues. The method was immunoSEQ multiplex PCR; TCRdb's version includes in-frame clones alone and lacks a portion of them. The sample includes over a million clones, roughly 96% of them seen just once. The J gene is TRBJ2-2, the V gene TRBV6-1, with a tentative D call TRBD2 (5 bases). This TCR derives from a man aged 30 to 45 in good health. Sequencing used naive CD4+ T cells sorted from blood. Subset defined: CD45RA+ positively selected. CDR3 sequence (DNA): TGTGCCAGCAGTGAGCGTGGAGGCCTGCGCGGGGAGCTGTTTTTT. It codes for CASSERGGLRGELFF.